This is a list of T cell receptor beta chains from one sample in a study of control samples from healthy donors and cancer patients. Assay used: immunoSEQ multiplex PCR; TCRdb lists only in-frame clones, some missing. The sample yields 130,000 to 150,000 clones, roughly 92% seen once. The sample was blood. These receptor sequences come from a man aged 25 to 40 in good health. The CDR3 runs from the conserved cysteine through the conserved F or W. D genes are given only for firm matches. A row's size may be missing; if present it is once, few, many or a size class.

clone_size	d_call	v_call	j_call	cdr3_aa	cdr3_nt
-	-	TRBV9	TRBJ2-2	CASSVSSGGELFF	TGTGCCAGCAGCGTCTCGAGTGGCGGGGAGCTGTTTTTT
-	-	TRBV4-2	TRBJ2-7	CASSNGRNSYEQYF	TGTGCCAGCAGTAATGGGCGGAACTCCTACGAGCAGTACTTC
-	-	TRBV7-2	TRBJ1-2	CASSLVVLARKTNYGYTF	TGTGCCAGCAGCTTAGTAGTTCTTGCCCGGAAAACTAACTATGGCTACACCTTC
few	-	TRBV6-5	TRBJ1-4	CASSFRANEKLFF	TGTGCCAGCAGTTTCAGGGCTAATGAAAAACTGTTTTTT
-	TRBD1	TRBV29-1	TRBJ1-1	CSVTGQGTAGTEAFF	TGCAGCGTGACAGGACAGGGCACCGCTGGCACTGAAGCTTTCTTT
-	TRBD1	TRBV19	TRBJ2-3	CASSPGTGDTDTQYF	TGTGCCAGTAGTCCCGGGACAGGGGACACAGATACGCAGTATTTT
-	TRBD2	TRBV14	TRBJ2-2	CASSKPPKTSGMGGGAGELFF	TGTGCCAGCAGCAAACCCCCAAAGACTAGCGGGATGGGGGGCGGGGCCGGGGAGCTGTTTTTT
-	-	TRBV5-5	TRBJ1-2	CASSLGDPYGYTF	TGTGCCAGCAGCTTAGGTGATCCCTATGGCTACACCTTC
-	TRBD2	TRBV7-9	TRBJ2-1	CASSSGLAGGDEQFF	TGTGCCAGCAGCTCGGGACTAGCGGGAGGGGATGAGCAGTTCTTC
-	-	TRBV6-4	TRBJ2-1	CASSGSGFNEQFF	TGTGCCAGCAGTGGGTCAGGGTTTAATGAGCAGTTCTTC
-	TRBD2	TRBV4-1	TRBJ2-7	CASGPTSAELGGFYEQYF	TGCGCCAGCGGTCCGACTAGCGCTGAGCTTGGGGGGTTCTACGAGCAGTACTTC
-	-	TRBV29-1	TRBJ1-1	CSAGWTEAFF	TGCAGCGCGGGGTGGACTGAAGCTTTCTTT
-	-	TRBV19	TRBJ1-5	CASSTTRQFNQPQHF	TGTGCCAGTAGTACAACGCGACAGTTCAATCAGCCCCAGCATTTT
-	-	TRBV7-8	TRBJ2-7	CASSLLVGVFRPHSYEQYF	TGTGCCAGCAGCTTATTAGTAGGAGTATTTCGCCCGCACTCCTACGAGCAGTACTTC
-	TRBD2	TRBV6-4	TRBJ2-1	CASSYTSGSGSNEQFF	TGTGCCAGCAGTTATACTAGCGGGAGTGGTTCCAATGAGCAGTTCTTC
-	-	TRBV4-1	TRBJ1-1	CASSQRRVGTTLTGAFF	TGCGCCAGCAGCCAAAGGCGGGTGGGGACCACCCTAACAGGAGCTTTCTTT
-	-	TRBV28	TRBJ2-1	CASSLLYEQFF	TGTGCCAGCAGTTTATTATATGAGCAGTTCTTC
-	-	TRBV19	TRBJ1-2	CASSILVSNYGYTF	TGTGCCAGTAGTATACTTGTCAGCAACTATGGCTACACCTTC
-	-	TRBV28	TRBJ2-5	CASSLPPQETQYF	TGTGCCAGCAGTTTACCGCCGCAAGAGACCCAGTACTTC
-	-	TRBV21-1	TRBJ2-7	CASSKRQGAEQYF	TGTGCCAGCAGCAAGAGACAGGGAGCCGAGCAGTACTTC
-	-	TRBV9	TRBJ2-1	CASSVNVNEQFF	TGTGCCAGCAGCGTAAATGTGAATGAGCAGTTCTTC
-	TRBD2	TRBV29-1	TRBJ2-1	CSVEAYSGRTNYEQFF	TGCAGCGTTGAAGCTTACAGCGGGAGGACCAATTATGAGCAGTTCTTC
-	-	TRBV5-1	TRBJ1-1	CASSLSGRVTEAFF	TGCGCCAGCAGCTTGAGTGGGAGGGTCACTGAAGCTTTCTTT
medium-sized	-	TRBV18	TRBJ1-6	CASSPGTWSPLHF	TGTGCCAGCTCACCAGGGACGTGGTCACCCCTCCACTTT
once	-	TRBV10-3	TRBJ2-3	CAISEPWTEQDTQYF	TGTGCCATCAGTGAGCCCTGGACCGAACAAGATACGCAGTATTTT
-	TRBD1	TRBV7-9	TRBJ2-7	CASSPWDREGRGEQYF	TGTGCCAGCAGCCCCTGGGACAGGGAGGGTCGCGGCGAGCAGTACTTC
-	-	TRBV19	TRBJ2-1	CASSIDLGTNNEQFF	TGTGCCAGTAGTATAGATCTGGGGACCAACAATGAGCAGTTCTTC
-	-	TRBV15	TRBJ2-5	CATSRDDTEPQETQYF	TGTGCCACCAGCAGAGATGATACAGAGCCACAAGAGACCCAGTACTTC
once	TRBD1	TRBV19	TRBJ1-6	CASGQALGSPLHF	TGTGCCAGTGGACAGGCCTTGGGTTCACCCCTCCACTTT
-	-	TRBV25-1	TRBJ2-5	CASSSFASLERETQYF	TGTGCCAGCAGTAGTTTTGCAAGTCTGGAGAGGGAGACCCAGTACTTC
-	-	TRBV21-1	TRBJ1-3	CASRTRNTGNTIYF	TGTGCCAGCAGGACGAGGAATACTGGAAACACCATATATTTT
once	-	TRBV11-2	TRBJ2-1	CASSLASINEQFF	TGTGCCAGCAGCTTAGCTAGCATAAATGAGCAGTTCTTC
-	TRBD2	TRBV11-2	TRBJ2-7	CASSQGLARYEQYF	TGTGCCAGCAGTCAGGGACTAGCCAGATACGAGCAGTACTTC
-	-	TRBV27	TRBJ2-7	CASSPGAGGYEQYF	TGTGCCAGCAGTCCGGGGGCCGGGGGCTACGAGCAGTACTTC
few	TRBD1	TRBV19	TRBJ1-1	CASMDRAGVTEAFF	TGTGCCAGTATGGACAGGGCAGGGGTCACTGAAGCTTTCTTT
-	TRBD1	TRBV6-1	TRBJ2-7	CASSEQGASYEQYF	TGTGCCAGCAGTGAACAGGGGGCTAGTTACGAGCAGTACTTC
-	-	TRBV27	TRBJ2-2	CASSTLTGTGELFF	TGTGCCAGCAGTACTTTAACCGGGACCGGGGAGCTGTTTTTT
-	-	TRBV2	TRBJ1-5	CASIGREGQPQHF	TGTGCCAGCATTGGCAGGGAAGGTCAGCCCCAGCATTTT
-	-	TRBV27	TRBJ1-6	CASSLSRNSPLHF	TGTGCCAGCAGTTTAAGCCGAAATTCACCCCTCCACTTT